Listed here are 22 T cell receptor beta chains from one sample, sequenced in a study of Graves' ophthalmopathy and Graves' hyperthyroidism. The authors amplified TCR beta CDR3 regions from RNA transcripts. RT-PCR was first run with HTBI primers, then multiplex PCR in a second round. TCRdb reprocessed the multiplex PCR reads with MiXCR, giving one entry per CDR3 protein. Found here are roughly 400,000 distinct CDR3 sequences, about 18% of them singletons; the top ten hold roughly 1.6%. Specimen: peripheral blood. These receptors were collected from a woman aged 18-29 years with Graves' ophthalmopathy.

This clonotype was picked up many times. The chain couples TRBV30 to TRBJ1-3, with D possibly matching TRBD1 (6 bases). This CDR3 comprises 13 residues. The V gene's germline CDR1 is GTSNPN and CDR2 SVGIG (reference sequence). Trimming pared 3 bases from V and 4 bases from J, leaving 10 bases between. The CDR3 sequence: CAWRGTPGNTIYF. The CDR3 coding sequence is TGTGCCTGGAGGGGGACACCGGGAAACACCATATATTTT.

This clonotype came up many times. CDR3: CASERGGGEQYF. The CDR3 DNA reads TGTGCCAGCGAGCGGGGGGGCGGCGAGCAGTACTTC. This sequence joins TRBV6-1 and TRBJ2-7; 10 nucleotides align to TRBD2. Germline trimming cut 8 bases from V and 6 bases from J; bases unmatched to any gene: 4. Germline lookup yields CDR1 MNHNS and CDR2 SASEGT. The CDR3 totals 12 residues.

This clonotype was seen at least ten times. V gene TRBV9 combines with J gene TRBJ1-1; D gene unclear. Between the trimmed V and J ends, which lost 4 bases and 0 bases, there was a span of 16 bases. Per germline, CDR1 SGDLS and CDR2 YYNGEE. The CDR3 has 16 residues. DNA for the CDR3: TGTGCCAGCAGCCCCGCCCTGTCCGGATTGAACACTGAAGCTTTCTTT. This sequence encodes CASSPALSGLNTEAFF.

This clonotype was seen many times. The chain is built from TRBV6-1 and TRBJ2-5; 7 positions agree with TRBD2. The V segment lost 3 bases and the J segment 2 bases; nucleotides outside the gene matches: 9. CDR1 MNHNS and CDR2 SASEGT come from the germline V gene. The CDR3 loop spans 16 amino acids. The CDR3 DNA reads as TGTGCCAGCAGTGACGTTTTTAGCGGGTTGCAAGAGACCCAGTACTTC. Translated: CASSDVFSGLQETQYF.

This clonotype occurred many times. This chain joins TRBV4-3 and TRBJ2-7; possible D gene TRBD2, 6 bases. Germline V gives CDR1 LGHNA, CDR2 YSLEER. CDR3 length equals 14 residues. Trimming removed 4 bases at V and 6 bases at J, with 16 bases between. DNA of the CDR3: TGCGCCAGCAGCCCCGGAATAGCGGCCCGCGAGCAGTACTTC. It is translated as CASSPGIAAREQYF.

J is TRBJ2-7 and V is TRBV6-5; D gene uncertain. V dropped 2 bases and J dropped 6 bases, with 17 bases sitting between them. This CDR3 contains 15 residues. The germline V gene has CDR1 MNHEY and CDR2 SVGAGI. In nucleotides, the CDR3 is TGTGCCAGCAGTTACGGGGTACCGGGTTTTGGCGAGCAGTACTTC. Amino acids: CASSYGVPGFGEQYF.

This clonotype was observed many times. The V gene is TRBV6-2 or TRBV6-3, the J gene TRBJ2-7; TRBD1 agrees at 7 bases. The junction had 8 bases not matched to a gene; V was cut back by 5 bases and J by 1 base. The germline V gene has CDR1 MNHEY and CDR2 SVGEGT. This CDR3 comprises 15 residues. This CDR3 is CASSLPGQPSYEQYF. The DNA of the CDR3 is TGTGCCAGCAGTCTACCGGGACAGCCATCCTACGAGCAGTACTTC.

This clonotype was found many times. The V and J genes are TRBV13 and TRBJ2-2, with 8 bases lining up with TRBD2. V gave up 8 bases and J gave up 3 bases; unmatched junction bases: 2. The length of the CDR3 is 13 residues. Per the germline V gene, CDR1 is PRHDT and CDR2 is FYEKMQ (reference sequence). CDR3 DNA: TGTGCCAGCGGCGGGAGGCACACCGGGGAGCTGTTTTTT. Protein sequence: CASGGRHTGELFF.

This clonotype was counted many times. The chain combines TRBV27 with TRBJ2-7, with TRBD1 matching 8 bases. Germline CDR1 MNHEY, CDR2 SMNVEV (reference sequence). V lost 7 bases and J lost 3; bases outside the gene matches: 11. The CDR3 extends over 15 amino acids. The CDR3: CASIQGTGPGYEQYF. CDR3 sequence (DNA): TGTGCCAGCATCCAAGGGACAGGTCCGGGCTACGAGCAGTACTTC.

This clonotype was seen only a few times. The chain uses TRBV4-2 and TRBJ1-5, with a possible D match to TRBD1 (5 bases). With 2 bases removed from V and 3 bases from J, the gap between germline ends came to 11 bases. This CDR3 region has 15 residues. CDR1 LGHNA and CDR2 YNFKEQ come from the germline V gene. In nucleotides, the CDR3 is TGTGCCAGCAGCCAAATGGGACCTATCAATCAGCCCCAGCATTTT. Its translation: CASSQMGPINQPQHF.

This clonotype has a count of ten or more. V is TRBV6-5 and J is TRBJ1-2; TRBD1 agrees at 7 bases. The ends lost 7 bases at V and 0 bases at J; junction bases unmatched: 14. The CDR3 is 17 residues long. Germline V gene sequence: CDR1 MNHEY, CDR2 SVGAGI. The CDR3 DNA is TGTGCCAGCACTTGGGACAGCGGCCTAAAAGCTAACTATGGCTACACCTTC. Its protein product is CASTWDSGLKANYGYTF.

The V call is TRBV11-2, the J call TRBJ2-2, with 9 nucleotides matching TRBD2. The germline V gene encodes CDR1 SGHAT and CDR2 FQNNGV. This CDR3 comprises 16 residues. Germline trimming cut 1 base from V and 6 bases from J; bases unmatched to any gene: 6. The CDR3 region has the DNA TGTGCCAGCAGCTTAGTTGCGGGAGGGCCGGCCGGGGAGCTGTTTTTT. It yields the protein CASSLVAGGPAGELFF.

The chain recombines TRBV4-2 with TRBJ2-7, with a tentative D call TRBD2 (5 bases). Trimming stripped 5 bases from V and 4 bases from J, with 21 bases between. This CDR3 has 16 amino acids. CDR1 and CDR2 (germline): LGHNA, YNFKEQ. CDR3 in amino acids: CASSELDLRDPYEQYF. DNA of the CDR3: TGTGCCAGCAGCGAATTAGACTTACGGGATCCGTACGAGCAGTACTTC.

This clonotype was seen many times. CDR3 DNA: TGTGCCAGCAGCGTGGGGGGAGCGTATTCACCCCTCCACTTT. Translating it yields CASSVGGAYSPLHF. This chain joins TRBV7-2 and TRBJ1-6; perhaps TRBD1 as D (5 bases). V was pared by 5 bases and J by 8 bases, with 13 bases between. CDR1 and CDR2 from the germline V gene are SGHTA and FQGNSA. CDR3 length equals 14 residues.

The rearrangement joins TRBV6-1 to TRBJ1-5, with D unclear. CDR1 is MNHNS and CDR2 is SASEGT in the germline V gene. V was clipped by 1 base and J by 5 bases, with 9 bases between them. The CDR3 runs 14 residues. CDR3 DNA sequence: TGTGCCAGCAGTGAAGTCCCGTCTCATCAGCCCCAGCATTTT. As protein: CASSEVPSHQPQHF.

The chain joins TRBV12-3 or TRBV12-4 to TRBJ1-5, with D possibly TRBD1 on 5 matching bases. The CDR3 runs to 14 residues. V was clipped by 5 bases and J by 7 bases, with 15 bases between them. As DNA, the CDR3 is TGTGCCAGCAGTCTCACAGGACACGACCAGCCCCAGCATTTT. This encodes CASSLTGHDQPQHF.

This clonotype was counted at least ten times. This chain uses TRBV28 with TRBJ2-7, with 8 bases matching TRBD1. The CDR3 runs 14 residues. Germline V gene lookup returns CDR1 MDHEN and CDR2 SYDVKM. V lost 3 bases to trimming and J lost 7 bases; unmatched junction nucleotides: 8. The CDR3 loop is CASSFDRGLLEQYF. In nucleotides, the CDR3 is TGTGCCAGCAGTTTCGACAGGGGCCTTCTGGAGCAGTACTTC.

This clonotype showed up many times. V gene TRBV6-1 combines with J gene TRBJ2-7; 9 positions agree with TRBD1. The CDR3 totals 15 residues. With V trimmed by 4 bases and J by 4 bases, 8 bases remained unmatched. The V gene's germline CDR1 is MNHNS and CDR2 SASEGT. The CDR3 sequence is CASSGGDRGGYEQYF. In DNA form, the CDR3 reads TGTGCCAGCAGTGGAGGAGACAGGGGGGGGTACGAGCAGTACTTC.

This clonotype was found a few times. The chain recombines TRBV4-3 with TRBJ2-5, with 8 nucleotides matching TRBD1. The germline V gene has CDR1 LGHNA and CDR2 YSLEER. The CDR3 is 16 amino acids. J was trimmed by 5 bases and V by 0 bases; bases with no gene match: 8. CDR3 sequence: CASSQDGLQGGETQYF. The CDR3 nucleotides are TGCGCCAGCAGCCAAGACGGGCTACAGGGGGGTGAGACCCAGTACTTC.

This clonotype was observed at least ten times. The chain employs TRBV7-2 and TRBJ1-5; D is unresolved. The CDR3 loop spans 15 amino acids. CDR1 SGHTA and CDR2 FQGNSA come from the germline V gene. The V and J ends lost 5 bases and 2 bases respectively, with 13 bases between them. The CDR3 region is CASSETKAGNQPQHF. DNA for the CDR3: TGTGCCAGCAGCGAAACAAAAGCCGGCAATCAGCCCCAGCATTTT.

In this sample, this clonotype turned up many times. The chain joins TRBV7-3 to TRBJ2-7; no clear D gene. The V end lost 0 bases, the J end lost 6 bases, and 9 bases lay between the germline ends. The CDR3 contains 13 residues. Germline CDR1 is SGHTA and CDR2 is FQGTGA. As DNA, the CDR3 is TGTGCCAGCAGCTTAACCAGGTTCTCCGAGCAGTACTTC. Translating it yields CASSLTRFSEQYF.

The rearrangement uses TRBV20-1 and TRBJ2-1; tentatively, D is TRBD2 (6 bases). V lost 5 bases and J 3 bases, leaving 17 bases between the germline ends. The CDR3 covers 15 residues. Germline-derived CDR1 and CDR2 are DFQATT and SNEGSKA (reference sequence). The CDR3 loop reads CSAPRPTRIYNEQFF. The CDR3 DNA follows: TGCAGTGCTCCGCGTCCGACTAGAATCTACAATGAGCAGTTCTTC.